This T cell receptor beta chain was identified during a study of blood T cell repertoires in COVID-19. Looking at the study overall: Material from acute and convalescent COVID-19 was sourced from the United States, Italy and Spain. PBMCs, B-cell-depleted T cells, or T cells provided the cDNA or gDNA that made up the material.

As processed by the authors: Reference gene primers were amplified, and this amplification served to estimate nucleated cell counts. Sequencing was performed with immunoSEQ multiplex PCR; in TCRdb, only in-frame clones are kept and a portion is missing. Clonal size and the V and J genes are those of that table, whereas D and trimming came from the DNA. The sample consists of around 100,000 clones, 86% of them appearing once. V gave up 0 bases and J gave up 7 bases; unmatched junction bases: 9. The CDR3 is 16 residues long. The germline CDR1 and CDR2 sequences are MNHNS and SASEGT. The chain employs TRBV6-1 and TRBJ2-1, with 7 bases aligning to TRBD2. The TCR was taken from a man older than 75 with acute or convalescent COVID-19. The sequencing sample was made of peripheral blood. In nucleotides, the CDR3 is TGTGCCAGCAGTGAAGCCGGCGGGAGCCTCTGGAATGAGCAGTTCTTC. Protein product: CASSEAGGSLWNEQFF.